The 15 T cell receptor beta chains given below trace back to one sample, sequenced in a study of blood T cell repertoires in COVID-19. TCRdb keeps only in-frame clones here, not all; method: immunoSEQ multiplex PCR. The data contain around 200,000 clones, 80% to 90% of them seen just once; the ten biggest clones take up 5.9%. Sequences were obtained from peripheral blood. Receptor source: a man aged 80 or over with acute or convalescent COVID-19.

The sample holds a few counts of this clone. The V call is TRBV5-5, the J call TRBJ2-7; the match to TRBD2 covers 8 bases. V dropped 0 bases and J dropped 2; count of bases not matched to a gene: 7. The CDR3 totals 16 residues. Germline V lookup: CDR1 SGHKS, CDR2 YYEKEE (reference sequence). In DNA form, the CDR3 reads TGTGCCAGCAGCTTGGGCGAGCGGGAGTATCCCTACGAGCAGTACGTC. Translated, it gives CASSLGEREYPYEQYV.

The chain couples TRBV3-1 (or the pseudogene TRBV3-2) to TRBJ1-1; D gene unclear. V lost 1 base and J lost 5, with 5 bases in between. Per the germline V gene, CDR1 is LGHDT and CDR2 is YNNKEL (reference sequence). There are 12 residues in the CDR3. CDR3 nucleotide sequence: TGTGCCAGCAGCCAAGTCGGGACTGAAGCTTTCTTT. This gives the protein CASSQVGTEAFF.

The chain joins TRBV7-8 to TRBJ2-1; 9 nucleotides align to TRBD2. The germline V gene has CDR1 SGHVS and CDR2 FQNEAQ. This CDR3 is 15 amino acids long. The V segment lost 1 base and the J segment 14 bases; nucleotides outside the gene matches: 12. CDR3 protein: CASSLVAGGPPLKFF. The CDR3 DNA is TGTGCCAGCAGCTTAGTGGCGGGAGGGCCCCCATTGAAGTTCTTC.

The rearrangement uses TRBV7-6 and TRBJ2-5, with 7 bases aligning to TRBD1. The CDR3 length is 15 residues. Trimming took 5 bases from V and 1 from J; bases not matched to a gene: 7. CDR1 is SGHVS, CDR2 FNYEAQ, per germline. The CDR3 coding sequence is TGTGCCAGCAGCGAACAAGACAGGGTCCAAGAGACCCAGTACTTC. It translates to CASSEQDRVQETQYF.

The chain uses TRBV6-2 or TRBV6-3 and TRBJ1-1, with D possibly TRBD1 on 6 matching bases. The CDR3 is 13 residues long. Trimming left V 4 bases short and J 1 base short, with 7 bases between. Germline V lookup: CDR1 MNHEY, CDR2 SVGEGT. This CDR3 reads CASSWDKNTEAFF. The DNA of the CDR3 is TGTGCCAGCAGTTGGGACAAGAACACTGAAGCTTTCTTT.

The chain links TRBV5-6 to TRBJ2-1, with TRBD1 as a possible D gene (5 bases). There are 14 residues in the CDR3. V was cut by 10 bases and J by 1 base, with 15 bases left in between. CDR1 is SGHDT and CDR2 is YYEEEE in the germline V gene. The CDR3 spells CAEFIGQSYNEQFF. CDR3 nucleotides: TGTGCCGAATTTATCGGACAATCCTACAATGAGCAGTTCTTC.

The genes are TRBV6-2 or TRBV6-3 and TRBJ2-2, with a possible D match to TRBD2 (6 bases). The CDR3 runs 18 residues. Germline CDR1 MNHEY, CDR2 SVGEGT. V lost 2 bases and J lost 5, with 21 bases in between. In nucleotides, the CDR3 is TGTGCCAGCAGTTACCCTGCCCTTAGTCGGGAGAGTACCGGGGAGCTGTTTTTT. It yields the protein CASSYPALSRESTGELFF.

This clone has a single count. The genes are TRBV4-1 and TRBJ2-7; TRBD2 matches 7 bases. V was pared by 2 bases and J by 0 bases, with 7 bases of the junction left unmatched. The CDR3 is made up of 16 amino acids. CDR1 is MGHRA and CDR2 is YSYEKL in the germline V gene. Here the CDR3 reads CASSQNPAGSSYEQYF. CDR3 DNA: TGCGCCAGCAGCCAAAACCCAGCGGGGAGCTCCTACGAGCAGTACTTC.

This clone was detected only once. The genes are TRBV7-2 and TRBJ2-1, with unresolved D. The CDR3 is made up of 14 amino acids. Germline CDR1 reads SGHTA; CDR2 reads FQGNSA. Between the trimmed V and J ends, which lost 6 bases and 2 bases, there was a span of 11 bases. The CDR3 nucleotides read TGTGCCAGCAGTCCACAAAAAGCCTACAATGAGCAGTTCTTC. Translating gives CASSPQKAYNEQFF.

This chain connects TRBV3-1 (or the pseudogene TRBV3-2) to TRBJ2-2; tentative D call: TRBD2 (6 bases). Trimming pared 1 base from V and 4 bases from J, leaving 16 bases between. Germline loops: CDR1 LGHDT, CDR2 YNNKEL (reference sequence). The length of the CDR3 is 17 residues. The DNA of the CDR3 is TGTGCCAGCAGCCAAGCCGGAGGGAGGAGTAGCACCGGGGAGCTGTTTTTT. Its translation: CASSQAGGRSSTGELFF.

The rearrangement joins TRBV29-1 to TRBJ1-1, with 9 positions matching TRBD1. V trimming: 1 base; J trimming: 5 bases; junction bases outside the gene matches: 8. CDR3 length: 15 residues. CDR1 SQVTM and CDR2 ANQGSEA come from the germline V gene. The CDR3 sequence: CSVEGGTGIRTEAFF. The CDR3 DNA follows: TGCAGCGTTGAAGGCGGGACAGGGATCAGGACTGAAGCTTTCTTT.

The CDR3 bases are TGTGCCAGCACCCGGACAGCAACCGGGGAGCTGTTTTTT. Protein sequence: CASTRTATGELFF. The chain has TRBV2 and TRBJ2-2; maybe TRBD1 (6 bases). Per the germline V gene, CDR1 is SNHLY and CDR2 is FYNNEI. The CDR3 spans 13 residues. The ends were cut back, 7 bases at V and 5 bases at J, with 11 bases in the middle.

This chain links TRBV12-3 or TRBV12-4 with TRBJ1-6, with D possibly TRBD1 on 6 matching bases. The ends were cut back, 7 bases at V and 10 bases at J, with 14 bases in the middle. The CDR3 contains 13 residues. CDR3 bases: TGTGCCAGCACGGCAGGGGTTAGGTCACCCCTCCACTTT. Its translation is CASTAGVRSPLHF.

V usage is TRBV20-1 and J usage is TRBJ2-2, with a weak D call TRBD2 (7 bases). V was shortened by 3 bases and J by 4 bases, with 12 bases between the two germline ends. Looked up from germline, CDR1 is DFQATT and CDR2 is SNEGSKA (reference sequence). This CDR3 spans 14 amino acids. The CDR3 spells CSASPRGGTGELFF. CDR3 nucleotides: TGCAGTGCTAGTCCTAGGGGGGGCACCGGGGAGCTGTTTTTT.

This clone was observed a few times. The chain carries TRBV4-1 and TRBJ2-1, with a tentative D call TRBD1 (6 bases). The CDR3 sequence is 18 residues long. Trimming took off 0 bases at V and 7 bases at J, with 22 bases between the two ends. Germline CDR1 and CDR2: MGHRA and YSYEKL. CDR3 bases: TGCGCCAGCAGCCAAGACGATCCCGCGGTACAGGGACAAAATGAGCAGTTCTTC. As protein: CASSQDDPAVQGQNEQFF.